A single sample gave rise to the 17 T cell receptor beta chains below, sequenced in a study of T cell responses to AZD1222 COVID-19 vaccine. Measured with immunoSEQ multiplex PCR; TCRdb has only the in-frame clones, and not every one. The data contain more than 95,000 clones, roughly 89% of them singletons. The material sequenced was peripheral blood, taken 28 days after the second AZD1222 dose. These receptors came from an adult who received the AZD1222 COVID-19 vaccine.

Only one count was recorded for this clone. The DNA of the CDR3 is TGTGCCAGCAGCTTTGACGGGGCCTATCAGCCCCAGCATTTT. This sequence encodes CASSFDGAYQPQHF. The rearrangement uses TRBV7-2 and TRBJ1-5; possibly TRBD1 for D (5 bases). The CDR3 extends over 14 amino acids. Trimming pared 3 bases from V and 5 bases from J, leaving 11 bases between. Germline CDR1 and CDR2: SGHTA and FQGNSA.

The CDR3 reads CASSYGTSTYEQYF. The CDR3 DNA reads TGTGCCAGCAGCTATGGGACATCGACTTACGAGCAGTACTTC. The rearrangement uses TRBV9 and TRBJ2-7, with D tentatively TRBD1 (6 bases). Germline CDR1 reads SGDLS; CDR2 reads YYNGEE. The germline V and J ends were trimmed by 4 bases and 4 bases, with 15 bases remaining between them. The CDR3 consists of 14 residues.

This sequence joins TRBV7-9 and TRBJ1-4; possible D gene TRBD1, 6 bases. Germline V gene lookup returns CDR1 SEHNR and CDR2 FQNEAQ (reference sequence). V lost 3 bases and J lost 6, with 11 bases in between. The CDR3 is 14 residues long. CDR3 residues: CASSLRGGDEKLFF. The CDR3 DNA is TGTGCCAGCAGCTTGAGGGGGGGAGATGAAAAACTGTTTTTT. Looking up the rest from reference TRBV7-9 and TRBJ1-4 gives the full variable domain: DTGVSQNPRHKITKRGQNVTFRCDPISEHNRLYWYRQTLGQGPEFLTYFQNEAQLEKSRLLSDRFSAERPKGSFSTLEIQRTEQGDSAMYLCASSLRGGDEKLFFGSGTQLSVL.

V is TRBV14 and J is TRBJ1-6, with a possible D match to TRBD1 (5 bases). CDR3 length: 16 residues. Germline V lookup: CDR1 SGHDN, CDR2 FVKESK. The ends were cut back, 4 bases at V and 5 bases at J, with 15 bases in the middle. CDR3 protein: CASSLPGAGNNSPLHF. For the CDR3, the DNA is TGTGCCAGCAGCCTTCCCGGGGCAGGGAATAATTCACCCCTCCACTTT.

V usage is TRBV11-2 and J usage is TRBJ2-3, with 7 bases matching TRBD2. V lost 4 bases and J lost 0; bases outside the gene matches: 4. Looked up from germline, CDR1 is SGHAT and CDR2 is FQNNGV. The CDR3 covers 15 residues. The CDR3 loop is CASSSPGLSTDTQYF. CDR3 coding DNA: TGTGCCAGCAGCTCTCCGGGACTAAGCACAGATACGCAGTATTTT.

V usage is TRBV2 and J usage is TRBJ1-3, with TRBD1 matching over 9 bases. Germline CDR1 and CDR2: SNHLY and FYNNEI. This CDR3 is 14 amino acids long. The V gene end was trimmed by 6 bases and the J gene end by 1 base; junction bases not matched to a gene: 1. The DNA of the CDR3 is TGTGCCAGCAGAGGGACAGGGTCTGGAAACACCATATATTTT. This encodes CASRGTGSGNTIYF.

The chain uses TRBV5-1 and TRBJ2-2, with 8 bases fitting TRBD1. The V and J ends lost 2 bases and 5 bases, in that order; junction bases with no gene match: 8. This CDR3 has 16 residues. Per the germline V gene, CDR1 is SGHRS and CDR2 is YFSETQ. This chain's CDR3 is CASSFPWTGMTGELFF. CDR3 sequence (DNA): TGCGCCAGCAGCTTTCCGTGGACAGGGATGACCGGGGAGCTGTTTTTT.

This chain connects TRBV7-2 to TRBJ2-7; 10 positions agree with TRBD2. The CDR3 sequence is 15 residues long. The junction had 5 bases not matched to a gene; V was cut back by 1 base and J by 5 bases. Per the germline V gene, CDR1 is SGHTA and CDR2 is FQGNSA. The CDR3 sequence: CASSLVAGGGDEQYF. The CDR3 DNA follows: TGTGCCAGCAGCTTAGTAGCGGGAGGAGGGGACGAGCAGTACTTC.

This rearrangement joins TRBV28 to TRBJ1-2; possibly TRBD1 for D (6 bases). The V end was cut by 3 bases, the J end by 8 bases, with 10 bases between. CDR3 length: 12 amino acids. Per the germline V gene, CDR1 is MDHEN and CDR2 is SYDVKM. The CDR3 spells CASSFTGFGYTF. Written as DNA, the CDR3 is TGTGCCAGCAGTTTTACAGGGTTCGGCTACACCTTC.

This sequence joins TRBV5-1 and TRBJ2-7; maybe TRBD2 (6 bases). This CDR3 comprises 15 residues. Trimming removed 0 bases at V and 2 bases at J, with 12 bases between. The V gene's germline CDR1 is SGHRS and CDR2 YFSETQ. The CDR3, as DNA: TGCGCCAGCAGCTTGGCCGGGCGGGGAACCTACGAGCAGTACTTC. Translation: CASSLAGRGTYEQYF.

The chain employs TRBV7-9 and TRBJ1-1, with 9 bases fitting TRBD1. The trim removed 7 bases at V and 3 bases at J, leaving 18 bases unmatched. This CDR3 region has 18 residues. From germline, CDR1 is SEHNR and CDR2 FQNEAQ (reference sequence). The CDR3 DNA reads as TGTGCCAGCACCCTAACCCGGACAGGGGTTCTGATAGACACTGAAGCTTTCTTT. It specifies CASTLTRTGVLIDTEAFF. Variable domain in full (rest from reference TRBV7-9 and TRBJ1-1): DTGVSQNPRHKITKRGQNVTFRCDPISEHNRLYWYRQTLGQGPEFLTYFQNEAQLEKSRLLSDRFSAERPKGSFSTLEIQRTEQGDSAMYLCASTLTRTGVLIDTEAFFGQGTRLTVV.

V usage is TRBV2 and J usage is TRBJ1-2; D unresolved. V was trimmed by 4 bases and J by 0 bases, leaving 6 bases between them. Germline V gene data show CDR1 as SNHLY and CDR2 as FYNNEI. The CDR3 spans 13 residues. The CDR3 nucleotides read TGTGCCAGCAGTGGCCAGGCTAACTATGGCTACACCTTC. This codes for CASSGQANYGYTF.

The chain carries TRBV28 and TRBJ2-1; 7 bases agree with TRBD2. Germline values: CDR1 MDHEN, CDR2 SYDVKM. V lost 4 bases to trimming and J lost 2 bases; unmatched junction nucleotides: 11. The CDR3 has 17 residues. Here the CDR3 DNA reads TGTGCCAGCAGTTCCTCTTTCGAGCGGGAAACCTACAATGAGCAGTTCTTC. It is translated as CASSSSFERETYNEQFF. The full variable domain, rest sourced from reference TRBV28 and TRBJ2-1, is DVKVTQSSRYLVKRTGEKVFLECVQDMDHENMFWYRQDPGLGLRLIYFSYDVKMKEKGDIPEGYSVSREKKERFSLILESASTNQTSMYLCASSSSFERETYNEQFFGPGTRLTVL.

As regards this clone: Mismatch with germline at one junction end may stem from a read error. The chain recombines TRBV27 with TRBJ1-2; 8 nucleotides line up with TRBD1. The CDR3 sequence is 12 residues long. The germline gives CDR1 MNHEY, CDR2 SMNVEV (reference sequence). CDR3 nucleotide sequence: TGTGCCAGCAAGGACAGGGACTATGGCTACACCTTT. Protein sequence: CASKDRDYGYTF.

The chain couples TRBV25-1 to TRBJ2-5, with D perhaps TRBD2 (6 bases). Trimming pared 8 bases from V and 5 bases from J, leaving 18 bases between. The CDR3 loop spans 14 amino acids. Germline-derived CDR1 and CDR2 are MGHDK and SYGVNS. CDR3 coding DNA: TGTGCCAGCCAGCTAAGCGGGCCGCGGGAGACCCAGTACTTC. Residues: CASQLSGPRETQYF.

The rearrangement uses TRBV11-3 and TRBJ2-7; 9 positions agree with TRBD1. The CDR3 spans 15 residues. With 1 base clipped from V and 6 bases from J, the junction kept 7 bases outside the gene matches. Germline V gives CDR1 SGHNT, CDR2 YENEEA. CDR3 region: CASSLVRTGAAEQYF. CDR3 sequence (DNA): TGTGCCAGCAGCTTAGTCCGGACAGGGGCGGCCGAGCAGTACTTC.

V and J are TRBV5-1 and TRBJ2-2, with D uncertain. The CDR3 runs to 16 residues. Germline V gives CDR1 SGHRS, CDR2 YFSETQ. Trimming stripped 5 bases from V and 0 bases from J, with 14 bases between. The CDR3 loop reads CASSSSRTTNTGELFF. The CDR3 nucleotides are TGCGCCAGCAGTTCCTCGCGGACGACGAACACCGGGGAGCTGTTTTTT.